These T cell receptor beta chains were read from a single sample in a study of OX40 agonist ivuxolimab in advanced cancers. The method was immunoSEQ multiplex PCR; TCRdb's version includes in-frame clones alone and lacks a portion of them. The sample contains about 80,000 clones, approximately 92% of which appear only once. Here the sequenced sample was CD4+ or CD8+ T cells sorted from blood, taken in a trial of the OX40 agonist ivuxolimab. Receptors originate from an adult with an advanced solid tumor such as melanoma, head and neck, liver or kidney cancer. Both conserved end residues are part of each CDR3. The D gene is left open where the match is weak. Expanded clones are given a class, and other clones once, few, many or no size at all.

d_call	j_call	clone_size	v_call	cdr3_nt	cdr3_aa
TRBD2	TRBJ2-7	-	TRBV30	TGTGCCTGGAGGGGGACTAGCGGGAGGGCGAGATACGAGCAGTACTTC	CAWRGTSGRARYEQYF
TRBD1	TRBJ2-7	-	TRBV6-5	TGTGCCAGCAGTTACGCCCGGGACAGTGGGCTCGAGCAGTACTTC	CASSYARDSGLEQYF
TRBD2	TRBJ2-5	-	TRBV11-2	TGTGCCAGCAGCTTAGCCCTCCGGGGGGGGGTTGGGACCCAGTACTTC	CASSLALRGGVGTQYF
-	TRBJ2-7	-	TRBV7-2	TGTGCCAGCAGCGATTCGACTGGCCACGAGCAGTACTTC	CASSDSTGHEQYF
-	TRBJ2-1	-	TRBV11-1	TGTGCCAGCAGCTTATATGCGTTGAGCTCCTACAATGAGCAGTTCTTC	CASSLYALSSYNEQFF
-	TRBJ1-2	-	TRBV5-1	TGCGCCAGCAGCTTGGAGAATAACTATGGCTACACCTTC	CASSLENNYGYTF
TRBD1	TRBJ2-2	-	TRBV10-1	TGCGCCAGCACCGACAGGGTGAACACCGGGGAGCTGTTTTTT	CASTDRVNTGELFF
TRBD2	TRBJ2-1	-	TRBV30	TGTGCCTGGAGTCGTACTAGCGGGAGCCCTTCCTACAATGAGCAGTTCTTC	CAWSRTSGSPSYNEQFF
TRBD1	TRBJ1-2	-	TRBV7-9	TGTGCCAGCAGCTTGACAGGGGTTATCTATGGCTACACCTTC	CASSLTGVIYGYTF
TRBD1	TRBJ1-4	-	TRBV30	TGTGCCTGGAGTGTACAGGGTCTGGGGACAGGGCATGAAAAACTGTTTTTT	CAWSVQGLGTGHEKLFF
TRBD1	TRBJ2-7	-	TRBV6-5	TGTGCCAGCAGTCCGCGAGGGGGACAGGGACTCGAGCAGTACTTC	CASSPRGGQGLEQYF
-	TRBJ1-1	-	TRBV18	TGTGCCAGCTCACCCCTTATAGGAGGGACTGAAGCTTTCTTT	CASSPLIGGTEAFF
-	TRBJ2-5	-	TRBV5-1	TGCGCCAGCAGCGCAACAGGGAGTCGAAAGACCCAGTACTTC	CASSATGSRKTQYF
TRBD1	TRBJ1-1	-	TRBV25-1	TGTGCCAGCAGGCCTACGGGACAGTTGAACACTGAAGCTTTCTTT	CASRPTGQLNTEAFF
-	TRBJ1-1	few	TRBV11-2	TGTGCCAGCAGCTTAGTAGGGAGGACTGAAGCTTTCTTT	CASSLVGRTEAFF
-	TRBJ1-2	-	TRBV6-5	TGTGCCAGCAGGGAGACGGGCGGGGGGTATGGCTACACCTTC	CASRETGGGYGYTF
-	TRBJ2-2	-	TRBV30	TGTGCCTGGAGGATCCGGAGGGACACCGGGGAGCTGTTTTTT	CAWRIRRDTGELFF
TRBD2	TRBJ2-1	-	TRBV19	TGTGCCAGTAGTACTACTAGCGGCTCCTACAATGAGCAGTTCTTC	CASSTTSGSYNEQFF
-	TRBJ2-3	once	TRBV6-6	TGTGCCAGCAGCCCCGATTCCACAGATACGCAGTATTTT	CASSPDSTDTQYF
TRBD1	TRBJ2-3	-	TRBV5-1	TGCGCCAGCAGCTCACGGACAGGGCCGATCCCAGATACGCAGTATTTT	CASSSRTGPIPDTQYF
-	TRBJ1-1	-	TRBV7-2	TGTGCCAGCAGCTTGCCCCTCCAAGCTTTCTTT	CASSLPLQAFF
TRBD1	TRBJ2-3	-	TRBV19	TGTGCCAGCCGGAAGAGGGGAGGACAGGGAGTAACAGATACGCAGTATTTT	CASRKRGGQGVTDTQYF
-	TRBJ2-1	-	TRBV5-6	TGTGCCAGCAGCTTGGGACTAGTGGGTTCCGAGCAGTTCTTC	CASSLGLVGSEQFF
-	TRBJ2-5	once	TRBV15	TGTGCCACCAGCAGAGGCCCCTCACAGGAGCAGTACTTC	CATSRGPSQEQYF
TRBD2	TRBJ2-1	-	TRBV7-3	TGTGCCAGCAGCCCCTCTAGCGGGAAACCCTACAATGAGCAGTTCTTC	CASSPSSGKPYNEQFF
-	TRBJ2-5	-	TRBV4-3	TGCGCCAGCAGCCAAGGGAGCGGGCGGGAGACCCAGTACTTC	CASSQGSGRETQYF
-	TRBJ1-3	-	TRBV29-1	TGCAGCGTTGAAGACCTCACAGGGCTGGATTTT	CSVEDLTGLDF
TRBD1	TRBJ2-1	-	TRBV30	TGTGCCTGGAGTGTACAAAGGGGGCTGGGTTTCAATGAGCAGTTCTTC	CAWSVQRGLGFNEQFF
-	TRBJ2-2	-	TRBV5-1	TGCGCCAGCAGCTTGAAACAAACCGGGGAGCTGTTTTTT	CASSLKQTGELFF
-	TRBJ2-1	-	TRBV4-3	TGCGCCAGCAGCCAAGATGGCCGCCTCAATGAGTGGCAGTTCTTC	CASSQDGRLNEWQFF
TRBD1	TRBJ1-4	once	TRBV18	TGTGCCAGCTCACCGGTTGAGGGGGCCAATGAAAAACTGTTTTTT	CASSPVEGANEKLFF
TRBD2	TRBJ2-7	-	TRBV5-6	TGTGCCAGCAGCTTGAGCGGGGGGAGCTCCTACGAGCAGTACTTC	CASSLSGGSSYEQYF
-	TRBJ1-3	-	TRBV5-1	TGCGCCAGCAAGGGGTCTGGAAACACCATATATTTT	CASKGSGNTIYF
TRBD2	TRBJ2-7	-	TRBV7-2	TGTGCCAGCAGGGAACTAGCGGGAGGCCTCTACGAGCAGTACTTC	CASRELAGGLYEQYF
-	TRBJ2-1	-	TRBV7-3	TGTGCCAGCAGCTTATTTGCAGGGTATACGAATGAGCAGTTCTTC	CASSLFAGYTNEQFF
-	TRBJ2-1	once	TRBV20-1	TGCAGTTACGGAGTCAATGAGCAGTTCTTC	CSYGVNEQFF
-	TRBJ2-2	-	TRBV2	TGTGCCAGCAGTTCAGGGGTTCCGGGGGAGCTGTTTTTT	CASSSGVPGELFF
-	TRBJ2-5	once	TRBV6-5	TGTGCCAGCAGTAACAGGGTTCAAGAGACCCAGTACTTC	CASSNRVQETQYF
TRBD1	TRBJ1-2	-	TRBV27	TGTGCCAGCAGGGACAGGGGAGGCTATGGCTACACCTTC	CASRDRGGYGYTF
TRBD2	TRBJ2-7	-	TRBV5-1	TGCGCCAGCAGCGCGGGACTAGGGGTTTACGAGCAGTACTTC	CASSAGLGVYEQYF
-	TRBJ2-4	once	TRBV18	TGTGCCAGCTCACCACCGGGAATAGCCAAAAACATTCAGTACTTC	CASSPPGIAKNIQYF
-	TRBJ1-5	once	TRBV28	TGTGCCAGCAGTTTACTCCAGGGACTCAATCAGCCCCAGCATTTT	CASSLLQGLNQPQHF
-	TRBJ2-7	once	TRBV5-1	TGCGCCAGCAGCTTCCAGGAGGGGGTGGGCGAGCAGTACTTC	CASSFQEGVGEQYF
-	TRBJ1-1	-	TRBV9	TGTGCCAGCAGCGTAGGCAACAGGGATCGTACTGAAGCTTTCTTT	CASSVGNRDRTEAFF
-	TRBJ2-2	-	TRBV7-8	TGTGCCAGCAGCTTATTGGTGGGGAGGACCGGGGAGCTGTTTTTT	CASSLLVGRTGELFF
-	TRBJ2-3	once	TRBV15	TGTGCCACCAGCAGAGATCGACGGGAGTCAGATACGCAGTATTTT	CATSRDRRESDTQYF
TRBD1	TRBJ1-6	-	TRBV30	TGTGCCTGGACTCGAACCTCCACAGGGGGAAATTCACCCCTCCACTTT	CAWTRTSTGGNSPLHF